The 24 T cell receptor beta chains below come from one sample, sequenced in a study of patients and donors after allogeneic stem cell transplantation. TCRdb reanalysed the RT-PCR reads using MiXCR and keeps one entry per CDR3 protein. Of some 87,000 distinct CDR3 sequences in the sample, roughly 50% are singletons; the top ten hold around 60%. Sequenced sample: blood, either unsorted or a sorted T cell fraction (not recorded which). These receptors were obtained from a human donor who was either an allogeneic HSCT recipient or a stem cell or donor lymphocyte infusion donor (not recorded which). It is not recorded whose cells these are; they may come from a transplant donor.

The rearrangement links TRBV28 to TRBJ1-1; D not resolved. V was shortened by 8 bases and J by 2 bases, with 6 bases between the two germline ends. Germline-derived CDR1 and CDR2 are MDHEN and SYDVKM. The CDR3 contains 11 residues. The CDR3, as DNA: TGTGCCAGCGGGGTTAACACTGAAGCTTTCTTT. It translates to CASGVNTEAFF.

This clonotype has a handful of counts. The V gene is TRBV4-3, the J gene TRBJ1-2, with D uncertain. There are 16 residues in the CDR3. Trimming left V 1 base short and J 1 base short, with 13 bases between. The germline V gene has CDR1 LGHNA and CDR2 YSLEER. CDR3 region: CASSQGERVHNYGYTF. For the CDR3, the DNA is TGCGCCAGCAGCCAAGGGGAGAGGGTCCATAACTATGGCTACACCTTC.

DNA for the CDR3: TGTGCCAGCAGTTTAAAAGGGGGGGAGGACAGGGTCATAGCTAACTATGGCTACACCTTC. It translates to CASSLKGGEDRVIANYGYTF. The chain has TRBV27 and TRBJ1-2; the match to TRBD1 covers 8 bases. J was trimmed by 0 bases and V by 2 bases; bases with no gene match: 17. The CDR3 length is 20 residues. Germline values: CDR1 MNHEY, CDR2 SMNVEV (reference sequence).

This chain links TRBV27 with TRBJ1-1, with D hard to call. The germline V gene has CDR1 MNHEY and CDR2 SMNVEV (reference sequence). Trimming cost V 3 bases and J 0 bases, with 8 bases left between them. This CDR3 has 14 residues. The DNA for the CDR3 is TGTGCCAGCAGTTTTTATCCCATGAACACTGAAGCTTTCTTT. It translates to CASSFYPMNTEAFF.

The chain employs TRBV9 and TRBJ1-5; TRBD1 might be the D (5 bases). The CDR3 has 14 amino acids. Germline V lookup: CDR1 SGDLS, CDR2 YYNGEE. Trimming removed 7 bases from V and 4 bases from J, with 15 bases in between. CDR3 in amino acids: CASGPGGANQPQHF. The CDR3 bases are TGTGCCAGCGGACCGGGAGGGGCGAATCAGCCCCAGCATTTT.

A remark on this clonotype: One end of the junction fails to match germline, which may point to a read error. The chain has TRBV7-7 and TRBJ2-3, with D maybe TRBD1 (6 bases). Germline assignment: CDR1 SSHAT and CDR2 FNYEAQ (reference sequence). The CDR3 consists of 12 residues. The DNA for the CDR3 is TGTGCTAGCAGCCAAGGGGGAGATACGCAGTATTTT. The encoded protein is CASSQGGDTQYF.

This chain links TRBV7-2 with TRBJ2-3, with D hard to call. The CDR3 spans 14 residues. The germline gives CDR1 SGHTA, CDR2 FQGNSA. V gave up 8 bases and J gave up 0 bases, with 12 bases separating them. The CDR3 protein is CASGPTRSTDTQYF. As DNA, the CDR3 is TGTGCCAGCGGACCTACGCGGAGCACAGATACGCAGTATTTT.

The chain couples TRBV27 to TRBJ1-1, with D tentatively TRBD1 (5 bases). CDR1 is MNHEY and CDR2 is SMNVEV in the germline V gene (reference sequence). V was cut by 1 base and J by 3 bases, with 15 bases left in between. This CDR3 has 16 residues. CDR3 bases: TGTGCCAGCAGTTTATTGGAGGGGTGGGGCCACACTGAAGCTTTCTTT. Its protein product is CASSLLEGWGHTEAFF.

This clonotype was seen more than once but under ten times. The chain employs TRBV5-1 and TRBJ1-4, with a weak D call TRBD1 (5 bases). In germline, CDR1 is SGHRS, CDR2 YFSETQ. The CDR3 spans 13 residues. The V gene lost 2 bases and the J gene lost 8 bases, with 10 bases spanning the gap. CDR3 in amino acids: CASSLGVGEKLFF. As DNA, the CDR3 is TGCGCCAGCAGCTTAGGGGTTGGGGAAAAACTGTTTTTT.

This chain connects TRBV29-1 to TRBJ2-7; 7 bases match TRBD1. CDR1 is SQVTM and CDR2 is ANQGSEA in the germline V gene. The CDR3 runs 13 residues. Germline trimming cut 6 bases from V and 5 bases from J; bases unmatched to any gene: 10. The CDR3 region is CSVRGSMENEQYF. The DNA for the CDR3 is TGCAGCGTCAGGGGGAGCATGGAGAACGAGCAGTACTTC.

This clonotype was picked up a small number of times. V is TRBV11-1 and J is TRBJ1-1, with D tentatively TRBD1 (6 bases). CDR3 length: 15 amino acids. The V gene lost 5 bases and the J gene lost 5 bases, with 18 bases spanning the gap. CDR1 and CDR2 from the germline V gene are SGHAT and FQDESV (reference sequence). CDR3: CASSPFLGARTEAFF. The CDR3 coding sequence is TGTGCCAGCAGCCCCTTTCTGGGGGCGCGGACTGAAGCTTTCTTT. The whole variable domain, filled in from reference TRBV11-1 and TRBJ1-1, reads EAEVAQSPRYKITEKSQAVAFWCDPISGHATLYWYRQILGQGPELLVQFQDESVVDDSQLPKDRFSAERLKGVDSTLKIQPAELGDSAMYLCASSPFLGARTEAFFGQGTRLTVV.

The CDR3, as DNA: TGTGCCAGCAGCTGGAGGACAGGGGGCTTGGTGAACACTGAAGCTTTCTTT. Its translation: CASSWRTGGLVNTEAFF. The chain couples TRBV5-8 to TRBJ1-1; 11 positions agree with TRBD1. Per germline, CDR1 SGHTS and CDR2 YDEGEE. V was clipped by 3 bases and J by 0 bases; unmatched bases: 7. The CDR3 contains 17 residues. The full variable domain, completed using reference TRBV5-8 and TRBJ1-1, is EAGVTQSPTHLIKTRGQQATLRCSPISGHTSVYWYQQALGLGLQFLLWYDEGEERNRGNFPPRFSGRQFPNYSSELNVNALELEDSALYLCASSWRTGGLVNTEAFFGQGTRLTVV.

V gene TRBV6-5 combines with J gene TRBJ1-5, with a weak D call TRBD1 (5 bases). The CDR3 runs to 15 residues. V was trimmed by 0 bases and J by 4 bases, leaving 10 bases between them. Germline CDR1 MNHEY, CDR2 SVGAGI. CDR3 in amino acids: CASSYSQDANQPQHF. In nucleotides, the CDR3 is TGTGCCAGCAGTTACTCACAGGACGCAAATCAGCCCCAGCATTTT.

The rearrangement uses TRBV4-3 and TRBJ1-6, with a possible D match to TRBD1 (5 bases). V was shortened by 0 bases and J by 11 bases, with 17 bases between the two germline ends. Germline V gene sequence: CDR1 LGHNA, CDR2 YSLEER. This CDR3 comprises 16 residues. CDR3 in DNA: TGCGCCAGCAGCCAAGACCCGACAGTCCCGACTGCACCCCTCCACTTT. The encoded protein is CASSQDPTVPTAPLHF.

This chain joins TRBV20-1 and TRBJ1-2, with D possibly matching TRBD1 (6 bases). CDR1 is DFQATT and CDR2 is SNEGSKA in the germline V gene (reference sequence). The V gene lost 7 bases and the J gene lost 8 bases, with 17 bases spanning the gap. The CDR3 sequence is 12 residues long. The CDR3 bases are TGCAGTGTCGCCGGGGGCGCGTTAGGCTACACCTTC. This encodes CSVAGGALGYTF.

This chain joins TRBV10-3 and TRBJ2-7; D may be TRBD2 (5 bases). Germline CDR1 is ENHRY and CDR2 is SYGVKD. Trimming took 0 bases from V and 5 from J, leaving 14 bases between them. The CDR3 is 15 amino acids. CDR3 protein: CAISESQLVGDEQYF. CDR3 bases: TGTGCCATCAGTGAGTCCCAACTAGTGGGAGACGAGCAGTACTTC.

CDR3 residues: CSASLAGVNYNEQFF. CDR3 nucleotides: TGCAGTGCTAGTCTGGCGGGAGTTAACTACAATGAGCAGTTCTTC. The chain is built from TRBV20-1 and TRBJ2-1, with 7 positions matching TRBD2. Germline V lookup: CDR1 DFQATT, CDR2 SNEGSKA (reference sequence). The CDR3 is 15 residues long. With 3 bases clipped from V and 3 bases from J, the junction kept 8 bases outside the gene matches.

This chain uses TRBV11-1 with TRBJ2-1, with D possibly matching TRBD2 (6 bases). CDR3 length: 13 residues. Deletions cut 3 bases from V and 4 bases from J, with 7 bases between. Germline V gene sequence: CDR1 SGHAT, CDR2 FQDESV (reference sequence). Here the CDR3 reads CASSLSGYNEQFF. Written as DNA, the CDR3 is TGTGCCAGCAGCTTGAGCGGGTACAATGAGCAGTTCTTC.

CDR3 amino acids: CASSYAAGGTEAFF. CDR3 DNA sequence: TGTGCCAGCAGTTACGCCGCAGGGGGCACTGAAGCTTTCTTT. The chain carries TRBV6-6 and TRBJ1-1; TRBD1 matches 7 bases. The germline CDR1 and CDR2 sequences are MNHNY and SVGAGI (reference sequence). This CDR3 contains 14 residues. The junction had 4 bases not matched to a gene; V was cut back by 2 bases and J by 4 bases.

The chain carries TRBV3-1 and TRBJ1-2, with D unresolved. V lost 4 bases and J lost 14, with 23 bases in between. The CDR3 extends over 14 amino acids. Germline V gene sequence: CDR1 LGHDT, CDR2 YNNKEL (reference sequence). The CDR3 DNA is TGTGCCAGCAGCCCCCAAGCACCCGACCCGGATAGAACCTTC. This translates into CASSPQAPDPDRTF.

The V and J genes are TRBV10-1 and TRBJ2-1; no firm D call. Trimming pared 2 bases from V and 3 bases from J, leaving 11 bases between. Germline-derived CDR1 and CDR2 are WNHNN and SYGVQD (reference sequence). This CDR3 comprises 15 residues. The CDR3 sequence is CASSEILGRYNEQFF. Written as DNA, the CDR3 is TGCGCCAGCAGTGAGATCCTAGGGCGCTACAATGAGCAGTTCTTC.

V and J are TRBV3-1 and TRBJ1-2; a weak D match, TRBD1 (5 bases). Trimming cost V 3 bases and J 4 bases, with 15 bases left between them. Per germline, CDR1 LGHDT and CDR2 YNNKEL (reference sequence). The CDR3 consists of 15 residues. DNA for the CDR3: TGTGCCAGCAGCCAGGGTCCAGGGCCTCTCTATGGCTACACCTTC. Protein: CASSQGPGPLYGYTF. The variable domain in full, completed from reference TRBV3-1 and TRBJ1-2, reads DTAVSQTPKYLVTQMGNDKSIKCEQNLGHDTMYWYKQDSKKFLKIMFSYNNKELIINETVPNRFSPKSPDKAHLNLHINSLELGDSAVYFCASSQGPGPLYGYTFGSGTRLTVV.

This clonotype was counted a single time. The chain is built from TRBV7-2 and TRBJ1-1; D gene uncertain. Per the germline V gene, CDR1 is SGHTA and CDR2 is FQGNSA. V was clipped by 0 bases and J by 8 bases, with 10 bases between them. The CDR3 is 13 amino acids. The CDR3 DNA sequence: TGTGCCAGCAGCTTAGCGGGCAGGCGAGAAGCTTTCTTT. It is translated as CASSLAGRREAFF.

V usage is TRBV12-3 or TRBV12-4 and J usage is TRBJ2-1, with 7 bases matching TRBD2. Trimming cost V 3 bases and J 9 bases; bases outside gene matches: 2. This CDR3 spans 12 amino acids. The CDR3: CASSLTGGEQFF. The CDR3 DNA is TGTGCCAGCAGTTTGACGGGAGGTGAGCAGTTCTTC.